Listed below are T cell receptor beta chains from one sample, sequenced in a study of blood T cells in healthy people across ages. MiXCR was run by TCRdb on the 5' RACE reads, yielding one entry per CDR3 protein. The table has some 760,000 distinct CDR3 sequences, 25% seen once. A further study also used this sample, focusing on T cells of mothers and their children.

The sample was blood. The receptors were gathered from a boy aged 5-17 years in good health. Each CDR3 is given with its conserved first and last residue. The order of the fields is clone size, J gene, D gene, V gene, CDR3 length, CDR3 protein, CDR3 DNA. D genes are given only for firm matches. Not every row has a clone size; where given, it reads once, few, many or a size class.

clone_size: few
j_call: TRBJ2-4
d_call: TRBD2
v_call: TRBV20-1
cdr3_length: 17
cdr3_aa: CSAGLAGALLAKNIQYF
cdr3_nt: TGCAGTGCAGGACTAGCGGGAGCCCTTCTAGCCAAAAACATTCAGTACTTC

clone_size: once
j_call: TRBJ2-7
d_call: .
v_call: TRBV28
cdr3_length: 14
cdr3_aa: CASTAATPPYEQYF
cdr3_nt: TGTGCCAGCACTGCGGCCACCCCACCCTACGAGCAGTACTTC

clone_size: few
j_call: TRBJ2-1
d_call: TRBD1
v_call: TRBV20-1
cdr3_length: 15
cdr3_aa: CSARPGTGGGNEQFF
cdr3_nt: TGCAGTGCTAGACCCGGGACAGGGGGTGGGAATGAGCAGTTCTTC

clone_size: .
j_call: TRBJ2-1
d_call: TRBD2
v_call: TRBV7-9
cdr3_length: 16
cdr3_aa: CASSSLGGGIVNEQFF
cdr3_nt: TGTGCCAGCAGCTCTCTCGGGGGGGGCATAGTTAATGAGCAGTTCTTC

clone_size: few
j_call: TRBJ2-3
d_call: .
v_call: TRBV4-3
cdr3_length: 16
cdr3_aa: CASSQDLRGGADTQYF
cdr3_nt: TGCGCCAGCAGCCAAGATTTAAGAGGAGGGGCAGATACGCAGTATTTT

clone_size: few
j_call: TRBJ2-7
d_call: .
v_call: TRBV7-2
cdr3_length: 12
cdr3_aa: CASSSPGTEQYF
cdr3_nt: TGTGCCAGCAGCTCCCCAGGGACCGAGCAGTACTTC

clone_size: few
j_call: TRBJ2-7
d_call: .
v_call: TRBV9
cdr3_length: 13
cdr3_aa: CASSVDRVSHQYF
cdr3_nt: TGTGCCAGCAGCGTAGACAGGGTAAGCCACCAGTACTTC

clone_size: .
j_call: TRBJ2-5
d_call: .
v_call: TRBV7-8
cdr3_length: 18
cdr3_aa: CASSSKVVWESYQETQYF
cdr3_nt: TGTGCCAGCAGCTCTAAAGTCGTCTGGGAGTCGTACCAAGAGACCCAGTACTTC

clone_size: .
j_call: TRBJ2-3
d_call: TRBD2
v_call: TRBV10-3
cdr3_length: 15
cdr3_aa: CAISERTSGTDTQYF
cdr3_nt: TGTGCCATCAGTGAGAGGACTAGCGGAACAGATACGCAGTATTTT

clone_size: few
j_call: TRBJ2-2
d_call: TRBD2
v_call: TRBV20-1
cdr3_length: 15
cdr3_aa: CSVGGGLSNTGELFF
cdr3_nt: TGCAGTGTCGGCGGGGGACTATCGAACACCGGGGAGCTGTTTTTT

clone_size: few
j_call: TRBJ2-3
d_call: .
v_call: TRBV4-1
cdr3_length: 12
cdr3_aa: CASSQTSATQYF
cdr3_nt: TGCGCCAGCAGCCAGACTAGTGCTACGCAGTATTTT

clone_size: .
j_call: TRBJ2-1
d_call: TRBD1
v_call: TRBV20-1
cdr3_length: 14
cdr3_aa: CSAIRDREEDEQFF
cdr3_nt: TGCAGTGCTATCCGGGACAGGGAGGAAGATGAGCAGTTCTTC

clone_size: .
j_call: TRBJ2-3
d_call: .
v_call: TRBV13
cdr3_length: 16
cdr3_aa: CASSLIASASTDTQYF
cdr3_nt: TGTGCCAGCAGCTTAATCGCTAGCGCTAGCACAGATACGCAGTATTTT

clone_size: .
j_call: TRBJ2-2
d_call: .
v_call: TRBV2
cdr3_length: 13
cdr3_aa: CASSEWGTGELFF
cdr3_nt: TGTGCCAGCAGTGAATGGGGTACCGGGGAGCTGTTTTTT

clone_size: .
j_call: TRBJ2-1
d_call: .
v_call: TRBV28
cdr3_length: 14
cdr3_aa: CASSFPQFVNEQFF
cdr3_nt: TGTGCCAGCAGTTTCCCCCAGTTTGTCAATGAGCAGTTCTTC

clone_size: few
j_call: TRBJ2-3
d_call: TRBD2
v_call: TRBV6-6
cdr3_length: 16
cdr3_aa: CASSPSGERNTDTQYF
cdr3_nt: TGTGCCAGCAGCCCCAGCGGGGAGCGAAACACAGATACGCAGTATTTT

clone_size: .
j_call: TRBJ2-3
d_call: TRBD1
v_call: TRBV7-9
cdr3_length: 15
cdr3_aa: CASSRTGGALATQYF
cdr3_nt: TGTGCCAGCAGCCGGACAGGGGGCGCTTTGGCTACGCAGTATTTT

clone_size: few
j_call: TRBJ1-1
d_call: .
v_call: TRBV29-1
cdr3_length: 14
cdr3_aa: CSVAGGILNAEAFF
cdr3_nt: TGCAGCGTTGCCGGGGGAATTTTGAACGCTGAAGCTTTCTTT

clone_size: few
j_call: TRBJ2-1
d_call: TRBD2
v_call: TRBV10-3
cdr3_length: 17
cdr3_aa: CAISESELARGHNEQFF
cdr3_nt: TGTGCCATCAGTGAGTCTGAACTAGCGAGAGGGCACAATGAGCAGTTCTTC

clone_size: .
j_call: TRBJ2-5
d_call: TRBD1
v_call: TRBV20-1
cdr3_length: 16
cdr3_aa: CSAGMPGQGGQETQYF
cdr3_nt: TGCAGTGCCGGAATGCCGGGACAGGGCGGGCAAGAGACCCAGTACTTC

clone_size: .
j_call: TRBJ2-5
d_call: TRBD1
v_call: TRBV2
cdr3_length: 18
cdr3_aa: CASNLVSFGQGRLETQYF
cdr3_nt: TGTGCCAGCAATCTCGTGAGCTTTGGACAGGGGCGGTTGGAGACCCAGTACTTC

clone_size: many
j_call: TRBJ2-1
d_call: .
v_call: TRBV6-2/TRBV6-3
cdr3_length: 13
cdr3_aa: CASSYVARNEQFF
cdr3_nt: TGTGCCAGCAGTTACGTCGCGAGGAATGAGCAGTTCTTC

clone_size: .
j_call: TRBJ2-5
d_call: .
v_call: TRBV28
cdr3_length: 15
cdr3_aa: CASIPWAGSLSEQYF
cdr3_nt: TGTGCCAGCATCCCGTGGGCAGGGAGTCTGAGTGAGCAGTACTTC

clone_size: few
j_call: TRBJ2-3
d_call: TRBD1
v_call: TRBV29-1
cdr3_length: 12
cdr3_aa: CSAQGASDTQYF
cdr3_nt: TGCAGCGCGCAGGGGGCTTCAGATACGCAGTATTTT

clone_size: few
j_call: TRBJ1-5
d_call: TRBD1
v_call: TRBV2
cdr3_length: 14
cdr3_aa: CASSGTGNLRPQHF
cdr3_nt: TGTGCCAGCAGTGGGACAGGAAACCTTCGGCCCCAGCATTTT

clone_size: few
j_call: TRBJ2-7
d_call: TRBD2
v_call: TRBV7-8
cdr3_length: 15
cdr3_aa: CASSVGTSVTYEQYF
cdr3_nt: TGTGCCAGCAGTGTTGGGACTAGCGTAACCTACGAGCAGTACTTC

clone_size: .
j_call: TRBJ2-1
d_call: TRBD2
v_call: TRBV9
cdr3_length: 17
cdr3_aa: CASSVEAGTRRGNEQFF
cdr3_nt: TGTGCCAGCAGCGTAGAAGCCGGGACTAGGAGAGGTAATGAGCAGTTCTTC

clone_size: .
j_call: TRBJ2-5
d_call: .
v_call: TRBV5-1
cdr3_length: 11
cdr3_aa: CASTQRETQYF
cdr3_nt: TGCGCCAGCACCCAGCGGGAGACCCAGTACTTC

clone_size: .
j_call: TRBJ1-2
d_call: TRBD1
v_call: TRBV7-2
cdr3_length: 17
cdr3_aa: CASSMDRGELLTYGYTF
cdr3_nt: TGTGCCAGCAGTATGGACAGGGGGGAGCTATTGACCTATGGCTACACCTTC

clone_size: .
j_call: TRBJ2-3
d_call: .
v_call: TRBV5-6
cdr3_length: 15
cdr3_aa: CASSPEQSGTDTQYF
cdr3_nt: TGTGCCAGCAGCCCGGAACAGAGCGGCACAGATACGCAGTATTTT

clone_size: few
j_call: TRBJ2-7
d_call: TRBD2
v_call: TRBV20-1
cdr3_length: 16
cdr3_aa: CSASARPSGSSYEQYF
cdr3_nt: TGCAGTGCTAGCGCCAGACCAAGCGGGAGCTCCTACGAGCAGTACTTC